This record concerns one T cell receptor (beta chain) sequence. It lacks a known antigen. Per-base qualities were not stored, and no clone one base away is much larger. The record originates from a study of CD8 T cells in ankylosing spondylitis (dated by TCRdb to 2015 to 2018). For the wider study: The study profiled T cell receptor beta repertoires in healthy donors and ankylosing spondylitis patients to find disease-linked TCR variants. The whole study cohort included about a hundred healthy donors and 25 or so ankylosing spondylitis patients. Peripheral blood was sampled, and synovial fluid was additionally collected from ankylosing spondylitis patients.

V is shortened by 2 bases, J by 1 base, and the region joining them spans 5 bases. Including the terminal cysteine and phenylalanine, the CDR3 comprises 12 residues. Left in the record is the CDR3 DNA by itself, 36 bases read in frame from the first base. The germline V gene (reference sequence) sets CDR1 to DFQATT and CDR2 to SNEGSKA. Sequencing was carried out with an Illumina HiSeq 2500. Quantitative 5'-RACE with molecular barcodes was the method used to prepare the TCR beta libraries. From the authors' description of their analysis: A new computational method based on a probabilistic model of VDJ rearrangement was used to identify disease-linked TCR variants. Using fastp at Q25 and MiXCR, TCRdb reprocessed the public reads and kept productive beta chains. Every distinct CDR3 protein forms one entry, paired with its most common genes and DNA. TCRdb, rather than the study authors, made the V and J calls. The table for this sample lists a few hundred thousand distinct CDR3 sequences; around 22% of them were counted only once. The biggest ten clones account for 16% of the sample.

Beyond this particular receptor, the publication reports: Some TCR beta motif variants had previously been reported in synovial fluid and blood of reactive arthritis patients, which suggested common disease-initiation mechanisms. A TCR beta motif of eight highly homologous amino acid variants appeared characteristic of blood from ankylosing spondylitis patients. The disease-linked clones showed a CD8+ phenotype and occurred at relatively low frequencies in peripheral blood. Significant enrichment of the disease-linked clones was reported in matched synovial fluid samples from ankylosing spondylitis patients.

This chain joins TRBV20-1 to TRBJ1-1, with an unclear D gene assignment. This receptor was taken from a male donor with ankylosing spondylitis. Sequenced material: blood, either unsorted or a sorted T cell fraction (not recorded which). Here the CDR3 is given as CSARTANTEAFF. The nucleotides read TGCAGTGCTAGAACAGCGAACACTGAAGCTTTCTTT.